The following is a T cell receptor beta chain sequence with its context. Eligibility required adulthood, ileal or ileocolonic Crohn's disease and indicated ileocolonic resection. The data were produced by immunoSEQ multiplex PCR, yet TCRdb's version contains in-frame clones alone and is incomplete. This repertoire shows more than 11,000 clones, roughly nine tenths found once; its top ten account for 3% to 4.5%. The sample originates from a study of T cell repertoires in ileal Crohn's disease. In germline, CDR1 is SGHRS, CDR2 YFSETQ. J gave up 4 bases and V 4 bases, and 6 bases lay outside the gene matches. CDR3 length: 15 amino acids.

This clonotype was obtained from an adult with Crohn's disease. V is TRBV5-1 and J is TRBJ2-1; 9 bases are shared with TRBD2. The sample was ileal tissue. CDR3 loop: CASSTGTSPYNEQFF. In DNA form, the CDR3 reads TGCGCCAGCAGCACCGGGACTAGCCCATACAATGAGCAGTTCTTC.